Below are 10 T cell receptor beta chains sequenced from a single sample in a study of cytomegalovirus exposure and HLA in healthy donors. Vbeta (60) and Jbeta (13) primers were used in the PCR. Assay used: immunoSEQ multiplex PCR; TCRdb lists only in-frame clones, some missing. Of roughly 160,000 clones in the sample, approximately 77% were seen once. Source material: PBMCs. The source is a female donor in good health and CMV-seronegative.

The rearrangement links TRBV18 to TRBJ2-1, with 10 positions matching TRBD2. Trimming at V came to 3 bases and at J to 8 bases, leaving 10 bases not matched to a gene. Germline values: CDR1 KGHSH, CDR2 LQKENI. This CDR3 is built from 16 residues. CDR3 sequence reads: CASSPAERGGQDEQFF. DNA for the CDR3: TGTGCCAGCTCACCCGCGGAGCGGGGGGGCCAGGATGAGCAGTTCTTC.

This sequence joins TRBV27 and TRBJ1-2; the match to TRBD1 covers 12 bases. V shed 6 bases, J shed 6 bases, and the junction held 8 bases outside the gene matches. Germline CDR1 MNHEY, CDR2 SMNVEV (reference sequence). The CDR3 contains 15 residues. In DNA form, the CDR3 reads TGTGCCAGCAGGGGACAGGGGGCACCCTTGGATGGCTACACCTTC. It encodes CASRGQGAPLDGYTF.

The DNA for the CDR3 is TGTGCCAGCAGCCAAGAGAGCGGGAGCTACGAGCAGTACTTC. It translates to CASSQESGSYEQYF. The V call is TRBV4-2, the J call TRBJ2-7, with 8 bases lining up with TRBD2. V trimming: 0 bases; J trimming: 3 bases; junction bases outside the gene matches: 1. Germline V lookup: CDR1 LGHNA, CDR2 YNFKEQ. CDR3 length: 14 amino acids.

This clone has just one count. This CDR3 is CASSLGGLAGVLEQFF. CDR3 coding DNA: TGTGCCAGCAGTTTAGGGGGACTAGCGGGAGTTCTTGAGCAGTTCTTC. The chain has TRBV27 and TRBJ2-1, with 14 bases lining up with TRBD2. V was pared by 2 bases and J by 9 bases, with 6 bases of the junction left unmatched. Germline V gives CDR1 MNHEY, CDR2 SMNVEV (reference sequence). CDR3 length: 16 amino acids.

For the CDR3, the DNA is TGCGCCAGCAGTCCAGCCGGGACAGGGGATAAGGAGCCCCAGCATTTT. It yields the protein CASSPAGTGDKEPQHF. This rearrangement joins TRBV23-1 to TRBJ1-5; 10 bases match TRBD1. TRBV23-1 is an ORF, with its function uncertain. J lost 8 bases, V lost 4 bases, and 11 bases had no gene match. The CDR3 contains 16 residues.

This chain joins TRBV1 and TRBJ1-2; the table's D call of TRBD1 was not tested on the DNA. TRBV1 is shown as a pseudogene. This CDR3 comprises 9 residues. For the CDR3, the DNA is TGCACCTGGGGCGTTGGCTACACCTTC. Amino acid sequence: CTWGVGYTF.

V usage is TRBV6-1 and J usage is TRBJ2-5; TRBD1 aligns across 7 bases. The CDR3 covers 11 residues. Per the germline V gene, CDR1 is MNHNS and CDR2 is SASEGT. V trimming: 6 bases; J trimming: 11 bases; junction bases outside the gene matches: 6. CDR3 DNA sequence: TGTGCCAGCAGGAAGGGGGCAGAGCAGTACTTC. Protein product: CASRKGAEQYF.

This clone has more than one count but fewer than ten. CDR3 region: CASSPDGQNTEAFF. The CDR3 nucleotides read TGTGCCAGCAGCCCCGACGGACAAAACACTGAAGCTTTCTTT. The chain couples TRBV11-3 to TRBJ1-1, with D possibly matching TRBD1 (5 bases). V gave up 5 bases and J gave up 2 bases, with 12 bases separating them. Germline CDR1 is SGHNT and CDR2 is YENEEA. This CDR3 region has 14 residues.

The chain has TRBV4-2 and TRBJ2-1, with TRBD2 identical over 15 bases. Germline values: CDR1 LGHNA, CDR2 YNFKEQ. Trimming took 7 bases from V and 8 from J; bases not matched to a gene: 9. This CDR3 contains 16 residues. CDR3 protein: CASNRRTSGRDDEQFF. The CDR3, as DNA: TGTGCCAGCAACCGCCGGACTAGCGGGAGGGATGATGAGCAGTTCTTC.

The genes are TRBV7-9 and TRBJ1-3; TRBD1 agrees at 7 bases. V shed 6 bases and J 2 bases; nucleotides not matched to a gene: 7. The CDR3 runs to 15 residues. CDR1 is SEHNR, CDR2 FQNEAQ, per germline (reference sequence). This CDR3 reads CASRDKGAAGNTIYF. The DNA of the CDR3 is TGTGCCAGCAGGGACAAGGGGGCAGCTGGAAACACCATATATTTT.